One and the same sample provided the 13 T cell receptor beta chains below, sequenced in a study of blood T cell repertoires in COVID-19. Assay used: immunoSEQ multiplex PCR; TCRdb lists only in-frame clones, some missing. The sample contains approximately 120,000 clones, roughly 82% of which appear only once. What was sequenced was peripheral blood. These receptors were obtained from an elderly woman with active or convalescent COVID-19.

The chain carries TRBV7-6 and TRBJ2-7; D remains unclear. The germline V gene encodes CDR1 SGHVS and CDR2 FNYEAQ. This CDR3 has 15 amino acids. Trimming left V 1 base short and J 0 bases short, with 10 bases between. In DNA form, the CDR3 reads TGTGCCAGCAGCTTAGTACAGAAACCCTCCTACGAGCAGTACTTC. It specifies CASSLVQKPSYEQYF. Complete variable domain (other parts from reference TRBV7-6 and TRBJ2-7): GAGVSQSPRYKVTKRGQDVALRCDPISGHVSLYWYRQALGQGPEFLTYFNYEAQQDKSGLPNDRFSAERPEGSISTLTIQRTEQRDSAMYRCASSLVQKPSYEQYFGPGTRLTVT.

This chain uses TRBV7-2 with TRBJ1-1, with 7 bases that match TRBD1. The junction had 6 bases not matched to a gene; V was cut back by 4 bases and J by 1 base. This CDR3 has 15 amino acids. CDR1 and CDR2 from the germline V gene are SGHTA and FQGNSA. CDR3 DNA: TGTGCCAGCAGCTCGTACAGGGGCGGGAACACTGAAGCTTTCTTT. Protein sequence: CASSSYRGGNTEAFF.

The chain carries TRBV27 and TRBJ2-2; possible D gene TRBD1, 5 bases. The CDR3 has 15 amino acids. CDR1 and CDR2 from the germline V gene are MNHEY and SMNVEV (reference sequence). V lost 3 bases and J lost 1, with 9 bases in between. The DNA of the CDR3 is TGTGCCAGCAGTTTCCGGACACTGAACACCGGGGAGCTGTTTTTT. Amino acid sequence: CASSFRTLNTGELFF.

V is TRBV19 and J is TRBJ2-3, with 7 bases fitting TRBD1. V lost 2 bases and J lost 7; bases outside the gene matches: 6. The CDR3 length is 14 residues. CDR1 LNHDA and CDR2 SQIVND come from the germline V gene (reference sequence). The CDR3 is CASSIRLRGHTQYF. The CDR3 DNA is TGTGCCAGTAGTATACGTCTTAGGGGGCATACGCAGTATTTT.

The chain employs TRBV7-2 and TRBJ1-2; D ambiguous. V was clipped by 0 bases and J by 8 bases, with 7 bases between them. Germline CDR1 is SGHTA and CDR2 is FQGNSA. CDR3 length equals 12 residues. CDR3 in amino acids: CASSLAWEGYTF. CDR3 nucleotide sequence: TGTGCCAGCAGCTTAGCGTGGGAGGGCTACACCTTC.

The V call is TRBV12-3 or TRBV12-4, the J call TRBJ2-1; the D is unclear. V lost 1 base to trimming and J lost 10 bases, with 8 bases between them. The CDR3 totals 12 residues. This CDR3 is CASSLGRREQFF. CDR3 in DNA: TGTGCCAGCAGTTTAGGTCGCAGGGAGCAGTTCTTC.

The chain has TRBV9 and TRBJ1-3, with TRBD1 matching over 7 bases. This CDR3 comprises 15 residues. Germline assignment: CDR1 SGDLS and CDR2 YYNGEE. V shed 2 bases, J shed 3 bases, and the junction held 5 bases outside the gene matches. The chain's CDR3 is CASSVGTAFGNTIYF. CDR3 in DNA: TGTGCCAGCAGCGTCGGGACAGCTTTTGGAAACACCATATATTTT.

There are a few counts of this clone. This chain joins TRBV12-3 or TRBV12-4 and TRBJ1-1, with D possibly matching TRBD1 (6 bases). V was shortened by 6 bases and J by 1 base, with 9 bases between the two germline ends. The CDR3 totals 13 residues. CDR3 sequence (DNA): TGTGCCAGCAGAGGGACACCGAACACTGAAGCTTTCTTT. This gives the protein CASRGTPNTEAFF.

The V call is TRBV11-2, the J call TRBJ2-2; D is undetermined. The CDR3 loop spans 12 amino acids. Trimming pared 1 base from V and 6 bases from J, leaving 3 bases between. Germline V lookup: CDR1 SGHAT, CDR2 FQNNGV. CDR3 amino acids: CASSLGPGELFF. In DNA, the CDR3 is TGTGCCAGCAGCTTAGGGCCCGGGGAGCTGTTTTTT.

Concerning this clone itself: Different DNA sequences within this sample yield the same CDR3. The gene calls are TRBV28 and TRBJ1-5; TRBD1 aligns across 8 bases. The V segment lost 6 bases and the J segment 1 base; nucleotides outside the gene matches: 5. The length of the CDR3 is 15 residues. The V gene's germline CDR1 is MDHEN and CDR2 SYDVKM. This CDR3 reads CASRRRQGSNQPQHF. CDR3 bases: TGTGCCAGCAGGCGAAGACAGGGGAGCAATCAGCCCCAGCATTTT.

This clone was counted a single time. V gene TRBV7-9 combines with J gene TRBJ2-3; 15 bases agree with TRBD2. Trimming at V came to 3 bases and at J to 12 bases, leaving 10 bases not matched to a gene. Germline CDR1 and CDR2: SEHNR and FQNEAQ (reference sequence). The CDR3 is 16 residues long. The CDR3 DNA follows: TGTGCCAGCAGCTTCGGGACTAGCGGGAGGAGTTTCACCCAGTATTTT. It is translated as CASSFGTSGRSFTQYF.

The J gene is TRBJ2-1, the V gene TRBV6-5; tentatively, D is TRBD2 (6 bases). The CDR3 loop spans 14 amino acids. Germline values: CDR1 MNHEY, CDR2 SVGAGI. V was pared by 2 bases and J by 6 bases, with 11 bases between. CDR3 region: CASSYGGVRNEQFF. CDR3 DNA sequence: TGTGCCAGCAGTTACGGAGGGGTTCGCAATGAGCAGTTCTTC.

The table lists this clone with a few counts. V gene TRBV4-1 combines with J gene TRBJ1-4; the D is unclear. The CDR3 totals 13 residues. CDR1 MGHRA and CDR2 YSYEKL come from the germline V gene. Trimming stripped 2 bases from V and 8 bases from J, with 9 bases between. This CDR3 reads CASSQNTREKLFF. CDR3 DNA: TGCGCCAGCAGCCAAAATACACGCGAAAAACTGTTTTTT.